The next 11 T cell receptor beta chains were all read from a single sample in a study of blood T cell repertoires in COVID-19. Clones were sequenced by immunoSEQ multiplex PCR, and TCRdb holds only the in-frame ones, with some missing. The top ten clones hold around 5.9% of a sample with 200,000 to 300,000 clones, 83% of them seen once. Material for sequencing was peripheral blood. The receptors here all came from a human donor in a cohort sampled during active COVID-19.

The V call is TRBV6-5, the J call TRBJ1-1, with 11 positions matching TRBD1. The V gene's germline CDR1 is MNHEY and CDR2 SVGAGI. The CDR3 contains 15 residues. V dropped 2 bases and J dropped 3; count of bases not matched to a gene: 2. The CDR3: CASSYGTGGYTEAFF. The CDR3 coding sequence is TGTGCCAGCAGTTACGGGACAGGGGGATACACTGAAGCTTTCTTT.

The gene calls are TRBV7-2 and TRBJ2-4; no reliable D call. V lost 4 bases and J 4 bases, leaving 8 bases between the germline ends. The CDR3 totals 13 residues. CDR1 and CDR2 (germline): SGHTA, FQGNSA. Written as DNA, the CDR3 is TGTGCCAGCAGCTCCGGAGCGAAAAACATTCAGTACTTC. Translated, it gives CASSSGAKNIQYF.

The CDR3, as DNA: TGTGCCAGCAGCCGGACGGGAGGGAGGTTCACAGATACGCAGTATTTT. It codes for CASSRTGGRFTDTQYF. The genes are TRBV14 and TRBJ2-3; 8 bases are a match to TRBD2. Trimming took 4 bases from V and 2 from J; bases not matched to a gene: 8. CDR3 length: 16 residues. The germline CDR1 and CDR2 sequences are SGHDN and FVKESK.

V gene TRBV11-3 combines with J gene TRBJ2-3; 8 bases are a match to TRBD2. The CDR3 consists of 17 residues. V lost 4 bases to trimming and J lost 5 bases; unmatched junction nucleotides: 14. Germline lookup yields CDR1 SGHNT and CDR2 YENEEA. The CDR3 DNA sequence: TGTGCCAGCAGCTGGGGAACCAAAAGTCTAGCGGGAGATACGCAGTATTTT. Protein: CASSWGTKSLAGDTQYF.

The chain uses TRBV7-9 and TRBJ1-3; possible D gene TRBD1, 5 bases. Germline lookup yields CDR1 SEHNR and CDR2 FQNEAQ (reference sequence). Trimming cost V 5 bases and J 2 bases, with 16 bases left between them. The length of the CDR3 is 16 residues. The CDR3 protein is CASSPRTGGTGNTIYF. CDR3 bases: TGTGCCAGCAGCCCGAGAACCGGGGGAACTGGAAACACCATATATTTT.

This clone was seen only once. The chain has TRBV29-1 and TRBJ1-1; D unclear. Germline lookup yields CDR1 SQVTM and CDR2 ANQGSEA. The germline V and J ends were trimmed by 5 bases and 0 bases, with 13 bases remaining between them. The CDR3 length is 14 residues. The CDR3 reads CSVTPGRLNTEAFF. CDR3 DNA: TGCAGCGTTACACCGGGGAGATTGAACACTGAAGCTTTCTTT.

About this clone itself: The same CDR3 also results from other DNA sequences found in this sample. The chain joins TRBV5-1 to TRBJ2-2; D is uncertain. This CDR3 region has 14 residues. V was cut by 0 bases and J by 2 bases, with 5 bases left in between. Germline V lookup: CDR1 SGHRS, CDR2 YFSETQ. The CDR3 loop reads CASSLGQNTGELFF. For the CDR3, the DNA is TGCGCCAGCAGCTTGGGACAAAACACCGGGGAGCTGTTTTTT.

The chain uses TRBV14 and TRBJ1-1, with D uncertain. Germline CDR1 is SGHDN and CDR2 is FVKESK. Trimming left V 4 bases short and J 4 bases short, with 16 bases between. The CDR3 spans 15 residues. CDR3 sequence reads: CASSPRAGGGTEAFF. Written as DNA, the CDR3 is TGTGCCAGCAGCCCAAGGGCGGGAGGAGGCACTGAAGCTTTCTTT.

The rearrangement joins TRBV7-2 to TRBJ2-1; 9 bases agree with TRBD2. The CDR3 covers 15 residues. V shed 4 bases, J shed 9 bases, and the junction held 10 bases outside the gene matches. Germline V gives CDR1 SGHTA, CDR2 FQGNSA. CDR3 in amino acids: CASSSYSGRELEQFF. The CDR3 DNA reads TGTGCCAGCAGCTCTTATAGCGGGAGAGAACTTGAGCAGTTCTTC.

This clone appeared once. The rearrangement links TRBV19 to TRBJ2-7, with 8 positions matching TRBD2. The V segment lost 1 base and the J segment 4 bases; nucleotides outside the gene matches: 6. Germline V gene sequence: CDR1 LNHDA, CDR2 SQIVND (reference sequence). The CDR3 runs to 15 residues. CDR3 in amino acids: CASSIAFTSGYEQYF. For the CDR3, the DNA is TGTGCCAGTAGTATAGCTTTTACTAGCGGTTACGAGCAGTACTTC. The full variable domain, completed using reference TRBV19 and TRBJ2-7, is DGGITQSPKYLFRKEGQNVTLSCEQNLNHDAMYWYRQDPGQGLRLIYYSQIVNDFQKGDIAEGYSVSREKKESFPLTVTSAQKNPTAFYLCASSIAFTSGYEQYFGPGTRLTVT.

The chain has TRBV29-1 and TRBJ2-5; 7 bases match TRBD2. Per the germline V gene, CDR1 is SQVTM and CDR2 is ANQGSEA. J gave up 5 bases and V 4 bases, and 4 bases lay outside the gene matches. The CDR3 spans 12 residues. DNA of the CDR3: TGCAGCGTTGGGCGGGAGCAGGAGACCCAGTACTTC. Protein: CSVGREQETQYF.